The present entry profiles one T cell receptor (beta chain) with its context. Antigen specificity is unknown. RNA transcripts gave rise to amplified TCR beta CDR3 regions. A first-round RT-PCR of the TCR CDR3 used the HTBI primer set. TCRdb analysed the multiplex PCR reads with MiXCR anew, one entry per CDR3 protein. The sample lists more than 500,000 distinct CDR3 sequences; around 50% were seen once. The data derive from a study of T cells in Graves' hyperthyroidism and ophthalmopathy. General study results and limits: Within blood appeared most thyroid clonotypes that had expanded above 0.001.

CDR1 is MDHEN and CDR2 is SYDVKM in the germline V gene. Trimming removed 1 base at V and 7 bases at J, with 20 bases between. This CDR3 has 17 residues. This TCR derives from an adult woman with Graves' disease, either hyperthyroidism or ophthalmopathy (not recorded which). This chain links TRBV28 with TRBJ1-5, with a possible D match to TRBD1 (5 bases). Sequenced input: peripheral blood or thyroid tissue (not recorded which). CDR3 DNA: TGTGCCAGCAGTTTATTCGGCGGGTTTCGGGGGGAACAGCCCCAGCATTTT. Translating it yields CASSLFGGFRGEQPQHF.